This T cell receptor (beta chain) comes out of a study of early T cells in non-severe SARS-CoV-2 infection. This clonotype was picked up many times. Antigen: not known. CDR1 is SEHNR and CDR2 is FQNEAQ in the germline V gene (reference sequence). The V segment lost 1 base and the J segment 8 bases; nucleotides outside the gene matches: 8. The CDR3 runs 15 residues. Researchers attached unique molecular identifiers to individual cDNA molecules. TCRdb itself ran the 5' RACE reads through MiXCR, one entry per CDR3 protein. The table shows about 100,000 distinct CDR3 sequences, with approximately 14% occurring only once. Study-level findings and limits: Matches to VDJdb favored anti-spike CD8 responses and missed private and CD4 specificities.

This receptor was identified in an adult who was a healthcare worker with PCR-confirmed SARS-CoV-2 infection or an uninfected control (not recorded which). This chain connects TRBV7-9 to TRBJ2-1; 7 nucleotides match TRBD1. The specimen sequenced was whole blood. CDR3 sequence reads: CASSLGRDSLDEQFF. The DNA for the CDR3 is TGTGCCAGCAGCTTAGGTCGGGACAGTTTGGATGAGCAGTTCTTC.